This T cell receptor (beta chain) was sequenced in a study of blood T cell repertoires in COVID-19. Across the whole study: There were acute and convalescent COVID-19 samples, and they came from the United States, Italy and Spain.

This clone was seen a single time. Enrolled during active infection, Seattle patients were then followed longitudinally. This CDR3 spans 16 amino acids. Germline trimming cut 5 bases from V and 5 bases from J; bases unmatched to any gene: 12. CDR1 and CDR2 (germline): LNHDA, SQIVND (reference sequence). Libraries were prepared by immunoSEQ multiplex PCR; TCRdb keeps only in-frame clonotypes and omits some of them. The sample contains 150,000 to 160,000 clones, about 85% of which appear only once. This rearrangement joins TRBV19 to TRBJ1-5, with 7 bases fitting TRBD1. The sequence came from a man in his sixties with COVID-19, enrolled during active disease. Sequencing was performed on peripheral blood. CDR3 nucleotide sequence: TGTGCCAGTAGTCAACGAATCGGGACAGCCTATCAGCCCCAGCATTTT. Translation gives CASSQRIGTAYQPQHF. The variable domain in full, completed from reference TRBV19 and TRBJ1-5, reads DGGITQSPKYLFRKEGQNVTLSCEQNLNHDAMYWYRQDPGQGLRLIYYSQIVNDFQKGDIAEGYSVSREKKESFPLTVTSAQKNPTAFYLCASSQRIGTAYQPQHFGDGTRLSIL.